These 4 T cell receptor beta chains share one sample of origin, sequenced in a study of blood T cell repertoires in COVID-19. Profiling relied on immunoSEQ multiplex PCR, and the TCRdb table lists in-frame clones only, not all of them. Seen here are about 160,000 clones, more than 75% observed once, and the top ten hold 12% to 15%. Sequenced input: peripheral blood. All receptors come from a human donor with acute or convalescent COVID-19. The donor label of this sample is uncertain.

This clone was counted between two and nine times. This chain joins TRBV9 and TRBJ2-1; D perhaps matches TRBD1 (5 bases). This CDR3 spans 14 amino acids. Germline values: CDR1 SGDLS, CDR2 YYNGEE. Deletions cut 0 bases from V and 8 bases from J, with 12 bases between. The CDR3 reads CASSVEGFKDEQFF. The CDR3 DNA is TGTGCCAGCAGCGTAGAGGGGTTTAAGGATGAGCAGTTCTTC.

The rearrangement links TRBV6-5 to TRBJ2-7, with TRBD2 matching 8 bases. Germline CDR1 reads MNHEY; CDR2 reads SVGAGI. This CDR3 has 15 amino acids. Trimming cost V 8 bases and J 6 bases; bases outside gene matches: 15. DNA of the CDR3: TGTGCCAGCGCCAATCAAAGGGACCGGGGGGGCGAGCAGTACTTC. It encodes CASANQRDRGGEQYF.

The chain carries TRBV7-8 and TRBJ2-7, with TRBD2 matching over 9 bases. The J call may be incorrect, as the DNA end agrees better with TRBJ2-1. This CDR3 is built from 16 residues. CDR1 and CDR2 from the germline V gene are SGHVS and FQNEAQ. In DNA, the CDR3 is TGTGCCAGCAGCTTAGCCGGCGGGGGGGCCTACAATGAGCAGTTCTTC. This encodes CASSLAGGGAYNEQFF.

The CDR3 loop reads CASSWGTNSGSSPLHF. In nucleotides, the CDR3 is TGTGCCAGCAGTTGGGGGACAAACTCGGGTAGTTCACCCCTCCACTTT. The chain links TRBV14 to TRBJ1-6; a weak D match, TRBD1 (6 bases). Germline CDR1 and CDR2: SGHDN and FVKESK. The CDR3 is made up of 16 amino acids. Trimming stripped 6 bases from V and 9 bases from J, with 21 bases between.